The 20 T cell receptor beta chains in this list originate from one sample, sequenced in a study of CD8 T cells in Susac syndrome. A quantity of about 0.5 to 1 ug RNA underwent reverse transcription using random hexamers. TCRdb processed the immunoSEQ multiplex PCR reads anew with MiXCR; each CDR3 protein has one entry. In the table there are just under 150,000 distinct CDR3 sequences, less than 95% of which are singletons. Material for sequencing was CD4+ T cells from PBMCs. The receptors derive from a human donor in good health.

The gene calls are TRBV2 and TRBJ1-2, with 7 bases that match TRBD1. After removal of 3 bases from V and 6 bases from J, the junction contained 4 bases not matched to a gene. Germline lookup yields CDR1 SNHLY and CDR2 FYNNEI. CDR3 size: 13 residues. For the CDR3, the DNA is TGTGCCAGCAGTGAGGAGGGGGCGCATGGCTACACCTTC. It specifies CASSEEGAHGYTF.

The chain links TRBV24-1 to TRBJ2-2; D might be TRBD1 (5 bases). The germline gives CDR1 KGHDR, CDR2 SFDVKD. This CDR3 has 13 residues. V lost 12 bases and J lost 0, with 10 bases in between. CDR3 sequence: CAVTGTNTGELFF. The CDR3 DNA is TGTGCCGTTACAGGAACGAACACCGGGGAGCTGTTTTTT.

The CDR3 loop is CASSETGISNQPQHF. The CDR3 DNA reads as TGTGCCAGCAGCGAAACAGGGATTAGCAATCAGCCCCAGCATTTT. The V gene is TRBV9, the J gene TRBJ1-5; D may be TRBD1 (6 bases). CDR1 is SGDLS and CDR2 is YYNGEE in the germline V gene. This CDR3 contains 15 residues. The V end was cut by 3 bases, the J end by 0 bases, with 10 bases between.

V and J are TRBV29-1 and TRBJ1-3; no firm D call. CDR3 length: 12 amino acids. The V gene lost 3 bases and the J gene lost 3 bases, with 6 bases spanning the gap. Germline CDR1 is SQVTM and CDR2 is ANQGSEA. CDR3 bases: TGCAGCGTTGAGGGTTTTGGAAACACCATATATTTT. It encodes CSVEGFGNTIYF.

Remarks on this clonotype: The junction departs from germline at one end; a sequencing error may be responsible. This rearrangement joins TRBV5-1 to TRBJ2-3, with 8 bases identical to TRBD1. The germline gives CDR1 SGHRS, CDR2 YFSETQ. The CDR3 totals 15 residues. CDR3 DNA sequence: TGCACCAGCAGCTTAGGACAGGGCCTCACAGATACGCAGTATTTT. Translating gives CTSSLGQGLTDTQYF.

This clonotype is a singleton in its sample. This sequence joins TRBV19 and TRBJ2-3, with 7 positions matching TRBD2. The CDR3 is 17 residues long. Germline loops: CDR1 LNHDA, CDR2 SQIVND (reference sequence). V trimming: 5 bases; J trimming: 3 bases; junction bases outside the gene matches: 14. The CDR3 loop is CASSGRRWDGGTDTQYF. CDR3 sequence (DNA): TGTGCCAGTAGTGGTCGGAGGTGGGACGGGGGGACAGATACGCAGTATTTT.

This chain links TRBV11-3 with TRBJ2-2, with a possible D match to TRBD2 (6 bases). The CDR3 consists of 14 residues. The germline V gene has CDR1 SGHNT and CDR2 YENEEA. The germline V and J ends were trimmed by 0 bases and 8 bases, with 10 bases remaining between them. CDR3 in amino acids: CASSLDFGRGELFF. CDR3 DNA: TGTGCCAGCAGCTTAGATTTCGGGAGAGGGGAGCTGTTTTTT.

V is TRBV27 and J is TRBJ2-5; D gene uncertain. V lost 3 bases and J lost 5, with 13 bases in between. The germline V gene has CDR1 MNHEY and CDR2 SMNVEV (reference sequence). The CDR3 runs 14 residues. The CDR3 region is CASSLGIEMETQYF. The CDR3 nucleotides are TGTGCCAGCAGTTTGGGGATAGAGATGGAGACCCAGTACTTC.

This clonotype came up once. The chain is built from TRBV19 and TRBJ1-1; D not resolved. The CDR3 is made up of 13 amino acids. The V gene lost 6 bases and the J gene lost 3 bases, with 11 bases spanning the gap. Germline V gene sequence: CDR1 LNHDA, CDR2 SQIVND (reference sequence). CDR3 amino acids: CASSGRLDTEAFF. CDR3 nucleotide sequence: TGTGCCAGTAGCGGACGGTTAGACACTGAAGCTTTCTTT.

This chain uses TRBV2 with TRBJ1-2; TRBD1 aligns across 9 bases. This CDR3 comprises 15 residues. Trimming took 5 bases from V and 8 from J; bases not matched to a gene: 12. From germline, CDR1 is SNHLY and CDR2 FYNNEI. The chain's CDR3 is CASSLGQGNSGGYTF. CDR3 nucleotide sequence: TGTGCCAGCAGTTTGGGACAGGGTAATTCGGGCGGCTACACCTTC. The variable domain in full, completed from reference TRBV2 and TRBJ1-2, reads EPEVTQTPSHQVTQMGQEVILRCVPISNHLYFYWYRQILGQKVEFLVSFYNNEISEKSEIFDDQFSVERPDGSNFTLKIRSTKLEDSAMYFCASSLGQGNSGGYTFGSGTRLTVV.

CDR3 in DNA: TGTGCCAGCAGTTACCGGACTTCCACGGGACTAGCGGGATATGAGCAGTTCTTC. Translating gives CASSYRTSTGLAGYEQFF. This chain joins TRBV6-2 or TRBV6-3 and TRBJ2-1; TRBD2 agrees at 13 bases. The germline CDR1 and CDR2 sequences are MNHEY and SVGEGT. The length of the CDR3 is 18 residues. Trimming removed 2 bases from V and 8 bases from J; junction bases left unmatched: 12.

This chain joins TRBV18 and TRBJ2-5, with D possibly being TRBD1 or TRBD2 (5 bases each). The ends were cut back, 4 bases at V and 2 bases at J, with 11 bases in the middle. CDR1 is KGHSH, CDR2 LQKENI, per germline. The CDR3 has 14 residues. DNA for the CDR3: TGTGCCAGCTCACACGGGACCCTTCAAGAGACCCAGTACTTC. This gives the protein CASSHGTLQETQYF.

The V gene is TRBV29-1, the J gene TRBJ2-1; 8 nucleotides align to TRBD2. This CDR3 region has 17 residues. V lost 2 bases to trimming and J lost 7 bases; unmatched junction nucleotides: 16. CDR1 and CDR2 from the germline V gene are SQVTM and ANQGSEA. CDR3 DNA: TGCAGCGTTGAAAAGGGAGCTAGCGGGTGGCCTGGGAATGAGCAGTTCTTC. As protein: CSVEKGASGWPGNEQFF.

The chain couples TRBV3-1 to TRBJ2-1, with 9 bases identical to TRBD1. After removal of 1 base from V and 3 bases from J, the junction contained 7 bases not matched to a gene. Germline V gene data show CDR1 as LGHDT and CDR2 as YNNKEL (reference sequence). CDR3 length: 17 amino acids. Here the CDR3 DNA reads TGTGCCAGCAGCCAAGGGGTGGGGACAGGGTTCTACAATGAGCAGTTCTTC. Protein: CASSQGVGTGFYNEQFF.

This chain links TRBV5-1 with TRBJ1-1, with a possible D match to TRBD1 (5 bases). Germline V gives CDR1 SGHRS, CDR2 YFSETQ. Trimming cost V 4 bases and J 1 base, with 11 bases left between them. The CDR3 is made up of 14 amino acids. CDR3 sequence: CASSTRVSNTEAFF. The CDR3 coding sequence is TGCGCCAGCAGCACCAGGGTCTCGAACACTGAAGCTTTCTTT. Variable domain in full (rest from reference TRBV5-1 and TRBJ1-1): KAGVTQTPRYLIKTRGQQVTLSCSPISGHRSVSWYQQTPGQGLQFLFEYFSETQRNKGNFPGRFSGRQFSNSRSEMNVSTLELGDSALYLCASSTRVSNTEAFFGQGTRLTVV.

The J gene is TRBJ2-1, the V gene TRBV18, with TRBD1 identical over 11 bases. Germline assignment: CDR1 KGHSH and CDR2 LQKENI. The trim removed 3 bases at V and 7 bases at J, leaving 11 bases unmatched. The CDR3 loop spans 17 amino acids. CDR3 sequence reads: CASSPLRIGTGGNEQFF. CDR3 in DNA: TGTGCCAGCTCACCGCTTCGAATCGGGACAGGGGGTAATGAGCAGTTCTTC.

This chain uses TRBV6-1 with TRBJ2-7, with D perhaps TRBD1 or TRBD2 (5 bases each). The germline V gene has CDR1 MNHNS and CDR2 SASEGT. The CDR3 has 13 amino acids. Trimming took off 5 bases at V and 6 bases at J, with 14 bases between the two ends. CDR3 sequence reads: CASSPPPGREQYF. CDR3 bases: TGTGCCAGCAGTCCTCCCCCGGGGCGCGAGCAGTACTTC.

The gene calls are TRBV4-2 and TRBJ1-4, with TRBD1 matching over 9 bases. J lost 3 bases, V lost 0 bases, and 11 bases had no gene match. This CDR3 spans 19 amino acids. Germline V gives CDR1 LGHNA, CDR2 YNFKEQ. The CDR3 bases are TGTGCCAGCAGCCAAGACCTTACAGGGGGCGCAGCCGCTAATGAAAAACTGTTTTTT. Translated, it gives CASSQDLTGGAAANEKLFF.

The chain joins TRBV3-1 to TRBJ2-2; 9 bases fit TRBD2. V dropped 5 bases and J dropped 0; count of bases not matched to a gene: 7. Germline-derived CDR1 and CDR2 are LGHDT and YNNKEL (reference sequence). CDR3 size: 17 residues. The CDR3 region is CASSSFGLASNTGELFF. The CDR3 region has the DNA TGTGCCAGCAGCAGCTTTGGACTAGCGTCGAACACCGGGGAGCTGTTTTTT.

The V call is TRBV4-2, the J call TRBJ2-2; 7 bases are shared with TRBD1. The CDR3 is 16 amino acids. Germline V CDR1 and CDR2: LGHNA, YNFKEQ. Trimming removed 5 bases from V and 0 bases from J; junction bases left unmatched: 6. The CDR3 loop reads CASSLHRGSNTGELFF. The CDR3 DNA follows: TGTGCCAGCAGCTTACACAGGGGATCGAACACCGGGGAGCTGTTTTTT.